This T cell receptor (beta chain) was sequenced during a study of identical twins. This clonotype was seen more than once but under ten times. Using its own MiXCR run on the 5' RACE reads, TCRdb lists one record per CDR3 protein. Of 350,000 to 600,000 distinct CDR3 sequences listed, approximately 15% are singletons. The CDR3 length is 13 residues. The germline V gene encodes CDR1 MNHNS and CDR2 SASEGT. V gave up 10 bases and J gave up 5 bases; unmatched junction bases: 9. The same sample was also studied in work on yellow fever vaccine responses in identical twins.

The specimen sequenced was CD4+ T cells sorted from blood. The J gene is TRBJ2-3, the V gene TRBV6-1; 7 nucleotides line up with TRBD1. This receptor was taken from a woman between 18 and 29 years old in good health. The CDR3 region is CATAGTDKDTQYF. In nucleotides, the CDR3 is TGTGCCACCGCTGGGACAGACAAAGATACGCAGTATTTT.